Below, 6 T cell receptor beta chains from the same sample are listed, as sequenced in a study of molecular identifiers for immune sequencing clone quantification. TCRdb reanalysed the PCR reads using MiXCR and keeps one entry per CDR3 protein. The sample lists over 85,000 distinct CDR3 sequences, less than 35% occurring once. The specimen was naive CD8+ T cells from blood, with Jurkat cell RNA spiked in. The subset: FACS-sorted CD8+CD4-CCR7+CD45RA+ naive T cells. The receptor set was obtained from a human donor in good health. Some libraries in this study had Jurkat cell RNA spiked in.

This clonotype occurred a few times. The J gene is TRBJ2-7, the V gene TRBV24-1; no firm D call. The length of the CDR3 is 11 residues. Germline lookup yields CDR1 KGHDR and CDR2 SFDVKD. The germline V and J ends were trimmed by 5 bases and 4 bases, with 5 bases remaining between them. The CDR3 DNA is TGTGCCACCAGTGTGGGGTACGAGCAGTACTTC. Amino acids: CATSVGYEQYF.

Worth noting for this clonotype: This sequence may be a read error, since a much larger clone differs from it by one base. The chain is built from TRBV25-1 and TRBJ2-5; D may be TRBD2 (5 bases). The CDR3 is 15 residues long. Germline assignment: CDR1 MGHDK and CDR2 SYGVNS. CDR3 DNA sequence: TGTGCCAGCTGTGATCGCCTAGCTGGGAAAGAGACCCAGTACTTC. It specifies CASCDRLAGKETQYF.

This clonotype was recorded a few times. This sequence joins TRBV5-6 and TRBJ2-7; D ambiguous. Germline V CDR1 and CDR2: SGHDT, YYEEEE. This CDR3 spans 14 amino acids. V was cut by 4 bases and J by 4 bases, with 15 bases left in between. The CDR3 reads CASSTGQLGYEQYF. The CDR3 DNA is TGTGCCAGCAGCACCGGCCAGCTTGGGTACGAGCAGTACTTC.

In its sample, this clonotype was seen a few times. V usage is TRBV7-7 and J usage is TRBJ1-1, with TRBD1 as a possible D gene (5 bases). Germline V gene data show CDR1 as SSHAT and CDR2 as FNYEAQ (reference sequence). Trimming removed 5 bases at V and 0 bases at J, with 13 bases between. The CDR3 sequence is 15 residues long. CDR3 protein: CASSPLGQMNTEAFF. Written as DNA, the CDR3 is TGTGCCAGCAGCCCCCTGGGGCAGATGAACACTGAAGCTTTCTTT.

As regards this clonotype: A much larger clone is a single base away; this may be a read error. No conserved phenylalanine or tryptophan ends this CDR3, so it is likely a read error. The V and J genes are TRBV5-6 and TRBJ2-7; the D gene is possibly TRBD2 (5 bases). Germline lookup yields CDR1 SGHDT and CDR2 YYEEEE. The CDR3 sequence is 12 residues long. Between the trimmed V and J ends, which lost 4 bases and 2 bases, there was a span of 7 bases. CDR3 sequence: CASSTGTYEQYY. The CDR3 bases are TGTGCCAGCAGCACCGGGACCTACGAGCAGTACTAC.

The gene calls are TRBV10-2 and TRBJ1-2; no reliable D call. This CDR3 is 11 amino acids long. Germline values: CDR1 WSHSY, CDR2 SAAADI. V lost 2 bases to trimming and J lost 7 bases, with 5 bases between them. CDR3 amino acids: CASSEGPGYTF. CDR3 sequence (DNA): TGCGCCAGCAGTGAGGGTCCTGGCTACACCTTC.